This T cell receptor beta chain was obtained from a study of T cells expressing NK-cell markers (dated by TCRdb to about 2020). At the level of the whole study: Three sorted T-cell subsets (CD3+CD56+NKG2C+, CD3+CD56+NKG2C- and CD3+CD56-NKG2C+) from roughly eight donors had their TCR beta-chain repertoires profiled. Among the eight sequenced donors, seven were HCMV-seropositive and one was HCMV-seronegative. The eight sequenced donors were randomly selected healthy volunteers, three men and five women. Libraries were sequenced as 2 x 150 bp reads on Illumina HiSeq 2000/2500, MiSeq or NextSeq. Paper-wide results and their limitations: In over 5 donors, the dominant CD3+CD56+NKG2C+ clonotypes were among the top 10 CD8+ clonotypes and accounted for about 1.0-8% of CD8+ T cells. Those dominant clonotypes were again the most abundant among CD3+CD56-NKG2C+ cells in a few donors, at about 25-60.1%. It remained unclear whether the expanded NKG2C-expressing T cell clones were specific for HCMV antigens.

TCRdb shows the sequencer as Illumina HiSeq 2000. The TCR beta cDNA libraries were made using 5'RACE template switching, a step that added both a universal primer site and unique molecular identifiers. Priming for cDNA synthesis came from the TCR beta constant segment, and two successive PCR amplification steps followed. Per the original workflow: MIGEC was used to demultiplex reads and group reads by UMI, and MiTCR was used to assemble and quantify clonotypes. To exclude erroneous sequences, only TCR cDNA sequences supported by at least two reads were retained. The tcR package was used for downstream repertoire analysis, with clonotypes matched between fractions based on CDR3 nucleotide sequence plus V segment. VDJmatch was used to annotate antigen specificity against VDJdb, with one amino acid substitution in CDR3 permitted. With the reads reprocessed by TCRdb, a single entry stands for each CDR3 protein sequence and no DNA is reported. Clone size and V and J calls follow TCRdb, not the original study. The table kept for this sample lists some 440,000 distinct CDR3 sequences. The ten largest clones take up 1.4% to 1.5% of the sample.

HCMV serostatus was determined by detecting HCMV-specific IgG in serum with a commercial ELISA kit. Peripheral blood mononuclear cells were isolated from blood by Ficoll density gradient centrifugation. A remark on this clonotype: Which antigen it targets is not known.

Spanning cysteine to phenylalanine, the CDR3 consists of 17 amino acids. DNA is not recorded here. Sequencing used blood T cells: a sorted CD56 or NKG2C T cell subset, CD4+ or CD8+ T cells, or bulk PBMC T cells (not recorded which). Here the chain combines TRBV21-1 and TRBJ2-1; the D call from TCRdb, TRBD2, cannot be confirmed without DNA. TRBV21-1 is tagged as a pseudogene. The receptor was isolated from a woman in her fifties or sixties in good health. Donor details come from another sample of the same person, matched by shared clones. The CDR3 region reads CASSIRASGSSYNEQFF.